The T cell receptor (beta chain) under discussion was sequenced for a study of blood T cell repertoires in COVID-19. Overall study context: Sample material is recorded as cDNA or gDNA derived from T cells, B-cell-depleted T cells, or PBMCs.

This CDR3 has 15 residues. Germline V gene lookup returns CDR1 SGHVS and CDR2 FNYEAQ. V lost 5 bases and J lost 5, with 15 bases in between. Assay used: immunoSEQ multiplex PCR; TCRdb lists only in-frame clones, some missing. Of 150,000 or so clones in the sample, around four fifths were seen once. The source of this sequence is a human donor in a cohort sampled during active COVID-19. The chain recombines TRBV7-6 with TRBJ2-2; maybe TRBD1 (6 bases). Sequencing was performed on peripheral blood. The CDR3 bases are TGTGCCAGCAGCCCAACAGGGATGCGGACCGGGGAGCTGTTTTTT. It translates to CASSPTGMRTGELFF.